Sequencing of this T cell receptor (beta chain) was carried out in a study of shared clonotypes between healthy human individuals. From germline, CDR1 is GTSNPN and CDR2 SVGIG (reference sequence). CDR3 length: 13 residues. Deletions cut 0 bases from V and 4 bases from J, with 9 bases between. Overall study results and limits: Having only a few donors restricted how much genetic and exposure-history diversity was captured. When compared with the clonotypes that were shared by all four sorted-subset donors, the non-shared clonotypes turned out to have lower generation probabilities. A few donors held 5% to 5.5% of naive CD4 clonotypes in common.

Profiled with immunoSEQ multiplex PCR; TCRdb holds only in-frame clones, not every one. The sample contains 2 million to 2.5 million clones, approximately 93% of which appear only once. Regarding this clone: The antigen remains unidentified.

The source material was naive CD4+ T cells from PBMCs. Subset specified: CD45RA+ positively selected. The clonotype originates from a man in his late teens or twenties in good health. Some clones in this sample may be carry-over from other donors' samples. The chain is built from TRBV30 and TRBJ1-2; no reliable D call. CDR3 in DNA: TGTGCCTGGAGTGTAACTACTGTCTATGGCTACACCTTC. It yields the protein CAWSVTTVYGYTF.